The clone carrying this TCR beta chain showed up many times. Via MiXCR, TCRdb re-called the reads, giving one row per CDR3 protein. The repertoire holds about 240,000 distinct CDR3 sequences, around 6.2% seen once, with around 6.5% in the top ten. This sample is drawn from a study of T cell repertoires in cytomegalovirus infection. This TCR was recovered from a human donor in good health (CMV status not recorded). Some clones in this sample may be carry-over from other donors' samples. The sequencing sample was made of PBMCs.

CDR3 nucleotides: TGTGCCAGCAGTCAAACAGGGGGCGCGTCAGATACGCAGTATTTT. As protein: CASSQTGGASDTQYF. The V and J genes are TRBV6-5 and TRBJ2-3; 9 bases fit TRBD1. The CDR3 is made up of 15 amino acids. The junction had 7 bases not matched to a gene; V was cut back by 5 bases and J by 4 bases. Looked up from germline, CDR1 is MNHEY and CDR2 is SVGAGI.